The 26 T cell receptor beta chains reported below all come from one sample, sequenced in a study of Graves' ophthalmopathy and Graves' hyperthyroidism. TCR beta CDR3 regions were amplified from RNA transcripts. The first-round RT-PCR employed HTBI primers together with the Qiagen OneStep RT-PCR kit. A multiplex PCR was then performed as the second round. TCRdb re-called the multiplex PCR reads through MiXCR, storing one row per CDR3 protein. The top ten hold 9% to 15% of the sample, which has 300,000 or so distinct CDR3 sequences, roughly 15% seen once. Sequenced: peripheral blood. All receptors derive from an adult man with Graves' ophthalmopathy.

J is TRBJ1-2 and V is TRBV9, with TRBD1 as a possible D gene (5 bases). This CDR3 has 15 residues. V was shortened by 0 bases and J by 5 bases, with 14 bases between the two germline ends. Germline assignment: CDR1 SGDLS and CDR2 YYNGEE. The CDR3 sequence is CASSVGWDLGYGYTF. The CDR3 coding sequence is TGTGCCAGCAGCGTAGGCTGGGACCTCGGATATGGCTACACCTTC.

This clonotype has a count of ten or more. The rearrangement uses TRBV5-4 and TRBJ2-7; 9 nucleotides agree with TRBD1. The V and J ends lost 4 bases and 5 bases, in that order; junction bases with no gene match: 7. Germline CDR1 reads SGHNT; CDR2 reads YYREEE (reference sequence). This CDR3 is 14 amino acids long. DNA for the CDR3: TGTGCCAGCAGCCCCCGGGACAGGGCGCACGAGCAGTACTTC. Translation gives CASSPRDRAHEQYF.

This clonotype was counted many times. V usage is TRBV12-3 or TRBV12-4 and J usage is TRBJ1-2; 11 bases map to TRBD1. This CDR3 comprises 13 residues. J gave up 7 bases and V 4 bases, and 2 bases lay outside the gene matches. The chain's CDR3 is CASSSGTGGGYTF. In DNA, the CDR3 is TGTGCCAGCAGTTCCGGGACAGGGGGTGGCTACACCTTC.

The sample holds many counts of this clonotype. The chain carries TRBV5-1 and TRBJ2-7; 10 bases match TRBD2. Trimming took 4 bases from V and 3 from J; bases not matched to a gene: 4. Germline assignment: CDR1 SGHRS and CDR2 YFSETQ. The CDR3 is 14 residues long. CDR3 sequence reads: CASSGGTSVYEQYF. The CDR3 bases are TGCGCCAGCAGCGGCGGGACTAGCGTCTACGAGCAGTACTTC.

Ten or more counts support this clonotype. The CDR3 sequence is CSAPTSTWANVLTF. The CDR3 DNA follows: TGCAGTGCCCCCACTAGCACGTGGGCCAACGTCCTGACTTTC. The chain joins TRBV20-1 to TRBJ2-6; D is possibly TRBD2 (6 bases). Germline CDR1 DFQATT, CDR2 SNEGSKA (reference sequence). This CDR3 comprises 14 residues. Trimming took off 6 bases at V and 5 bases at J, with 14 bases between the two ends.

This clonotype was seen many times. V gene TRBV12-3 or TRBV12-4 combines with J gene TRBJ2-7, with 13 bases that match TRBD2. Trimming removed 7 bases from V and 12 bases from J; junction bases left unmatched: 12. CDR3 length: 14 amino acids. CDR3 amino acids: CASTTGLAGFIMYF. DNA for the CDR3: TGTGCCAGCACTACGGGACTAGCGGGATTTATAATGTACTTC.

In this sample, this clonotype turned up many times. This rearrangement joins TRBV10-3 to TRBJ2-7; TRBD1 matches at 10 bases. Unmatched junction bases numbered 8, after V lost 7 bases and J lost 2 bases. The CDR3 spans 15 residues. Germline CDR1 is ENHRY and CDR2 is SYGVKD. CDR3: CAIKSGQGNPYEQYF. In DNA form, the CDR3 reads TGTGCCATCAAATCGGGACAGGGGAATCCCTACGAGCAGTACTTC.

The chain joins TRBV6-1 to TRBJ2-2; D might be TRBD2 (5 bases). The CDR3 has 12 amino acids. Trimming left V 10 bases short and J 5 bases short, with 11 bases between. Per germline, CDR1 MNHNS and CDR2 SASEGT. As DNA, the CDR3 is TGTGCCACCCAGAGGGCGACCGGGGAGCTGTTTTTT. This sequence encodes CATQRATGELFF.

This clonotype was counted many times. The V and J genes are TRBV24-1 and TRBJ1-2; maybe TRBD1 (6 bases). Per germline, CDR1 KGHDR and CDR2 SFDVKD. Trimming took off 6 bases at V and 7 bases at J, with 11 bases between the two ends. The CDR3 sequence is 12 residues long. The CDR3 DNA sequence: TGTGCCACCAGTTTCAGAGGGGGTGGCTACACCTTC. This gives the protein CATSFRGGGYTF.

This clonotype was counted at least ten times. This sequence joins TRBV20-1 and TRBJ1-1; 7 nucleotides align to TRBD1. The CDR3 covers 14 residues. Germline V gene lookup returns CDR1 DFQATT and CDR2 SNEGSKA (reference sequence). The V segment lost 3 bases and the J segment 0 bases; nucleotides outside the gene matches: 4. This CDR3 reads CSARDRKMNTEAFF. CDR3 coding DNA: TGCAGTGCTAGGGACAGGAAAATGAACACTGAAGCTTTCTTT.

This clonotype showed up many times. This chain uses TRBV15 with TRBJ2-1; TRBD2 aligns across 9 bases. V shed 1 base and J 0 bases; nucleotides not matched to a gene: 1. Germline CDR1 LNHNV, CDR2 YYDKDF (reference sequence). The CDR3 runs 16 residues. CDR3 protein: CATSRGGRASYNEQFF. The DNA for the CDR3 is TGTGCCACCAGCAGAGGCGGGAGGGCCTCCTACAATGAGCAGTTCTTC.

This clonotype has ten or more counts. V usage is TRBV27 and J usage is TRBJ1-2; 8 nucleotides align to TRBD1. CDR3 length: 15 residues. V shed 10 bases, J shed 5 bases, and the junction held 15 bases outside the gene matches. Per germline, CDR1 MNHEY and CDR2 SMNVEV (reference sequence). The CDR3 DNA reads TGTGCCAACCTGTGCCTCGGGACAGGAAATTATGGCTACACCTTC. Translation: CANLCLGTGNYGYTF.

This clonotype was recorded at least ten times. The V gene is TRBV3-1, the J gene TRBJ2-7, with 9 bases lining up with TRBD2. V lost 5 bases and J lost 4; bases outside the gene matches: 9. This CDR3 has 15 residues. Germline V lookup: CDR1 LGHDT, CDR2 YNNKEL (reference sequence). CDR3 sequence: CASSTPSGKIYEQYF. The CDR3 coding sequence is TGTGCCAGCAGCACCCCTAGCGGGAAGATTTACGAGCAGTACTTC.

Many counts were recorded for this clonotype. The rearrangement uses TRBV19 and TRBJ1-1, with TRBD1 as a possible D gene (5 bases). Trimming removed 5 bases from V and 11 bases from J, with 21 bases in between. Germline CDR1 and CDR2: LNHDA and SQIVND (reference sequence). The CDR3 is made up of 14 amino acids. DNA of the CDR3: TGTGCCAGTAGTCATACCGGGGGAGCACGCAAGGCTTTCTTT. Translated, it gives CASSHTGGARKAFF.

In its sample, this clonotype was seen many times. The rearrangement links TRBV12-3 or TRBV12-4 to TRBJ1-6; D gene unclear. The CDR3 has 14 residues. V dropped 6 bases and J dropped 6 bases, with 12 bases sitting between them. CDR3 in amino acids: CASSLGGCNSPLHF. The CDR3 DNA sequence: TGTGCCAGCAGCTTGGGAGGCTGTAATTCACCCCTCCACTTT.

Ten or more counts support this clonotype. The chain combines TRBV12-3 or TRBV12-4 with TRBJ2-5; unclear D gene. The germline V and J ends were trimmed by 6 bases and 6 bases, with 8 bases remaining between them. There are 11 residues in the CDR3. The CDR3 loop is CASSRGQTQYF. The CDR3 DNA reads as TGTGCCAGCAGCCGTGGGCAGACCCAGTACTTC.

At least ten counts were recorded for this clonotype. V and J are TRBV11-1 and TRBJ1-2, with 12 bases matching TRBD1. Trimming removed 6 bases from V and 2 bases from J; junction bases left unmatched: 10. Germline CDR1 and CDR2: SGHAT and FQDESV (reference sequence). The CDR3 covers 17 residues. The CDR3 sequence is CASSSTGTGGKNYGYTF. For the CDR3, the DNA is TGTGCCAGCAGTTCTACCGGGACAGGGGGCAAGAACTATGGCTACACCTTC.

This clonotype was observed many times. The chain links TRBV27 to TRBJ2-7; D remains unclear. There are 14 residues in the CDR3. Germline CDR1 MNHEY, CDR2 SMNVEV (reference sequence). Deletions cut 4 bases from V and 4 bases from J, with 14 bases between. In DNA form, the CDR3 reads TGTGCCAGCAGTTATGGCAGAAATAGTTACGAGCAGTACTTC. This codes for CASSYGRNSYEQYF.

The table lists this clonotype with many counts. This chain links TRBV20-1 with TRBJ2-5; D is unresolved. CDR1 and CDR2 (germline): DFQATT, SNEGSKA (reference sequence). This CDR3 contains 14 residues. V was trimmed by 4 bases and J by 6 bases, leaving 18 bases between them. The CDR3 loop is CSAIVPPSRQTQYF. DNA of the CDR3: TGCAGTGCTATCGTTCCACCCTCTCGGCAGACCCAGTACTTC.

Ten or more counts support this clonotype. The V call is TRBV7-3, the J call TRBJ2-2, with 8 bases matching TRBD1. Trimming removed 1 base from V and 5 bases from J; junction bases left unmatched: 6. The CDR3 runs 16 residues. CDR1 and CDR2 (germline): SGHTA, FQGTGA. The CDR3 region is CASSLMSRGHTGELFF. CDR3 nucleotide sequence: TGTGCCAGCAGCTTAATGTCCAGGGGGCATACCGGGGAGCTGTTTTTT.

The table lists this clonotype with many counts. V gene TRBV5-1 combines with J gene TRBJ2-4, with 7 bases lining up with TRBD2. The CDR3 consists of 13 residues. Losses at the gene ends were 4 bases for V and 8 bases for J; bases not matched to a gene: 6. Germline V lookup: CDR1 SGHRS, CDR2 YFSETQ. The CDR3 DNA reads as TGCGCCAGCAGCCTAGCTAGCGGAGACATTCAGTACTTC. Its protein product is CASSLASGDIQYF.

The sample holds many counts of this clonotype. The DNA of the CDR3 is TGTGCCAGCAGCCAATCGCCCGGCCATCCTGGTGGCTACACCTTC. It codes for CASSQSPGHPGGYTF. This chain links TRBV16 with TRBJ1-2; no reliable D call. The V end lost 0 bases, the J end lost 7 bases, and 15 bases lay between the germline ends. The CDR3 has 15 residues. The germline CDR1 and CDR2 sequences are KGHSY and FQNENV.

V usage is TRBV5-1 and J usage is TRBJ2-2, with 8 nucleotides matching TRBD2. The CDR3 spans 13 residues. In germline, CDR1 is SGHRS, CDR2 YFSETQ. The ends lost 6 bases at V and 5 bases at J; junction bases unmatched: 3. CDR3 residues: CASTSSGTGELFF. As DNA, the CDR3 is TGCGCCAGCACCTCTAGCGGGACCGGGGAGCTGTTTTTT.

This clonotype was recorded at least ten times. The genes are TRBV10-3 and TRBJ1-1; the D gene is possibly TRBD1 (5 bases). Germline V gene data show CDR1 as ENHRY and CDR2 as SYGVKD. CDR3 length: 13 amino acids. V was cut by 4 bases and J by 4 bases, with 10 bases left in between. The CDR3 DNA sequence: TGTGCCATCAGTGCGAGGCAGGGCACTGAAGCTTTCTTT. This translates into CAISARQGTEAFF.

The chain is built from TRBV6-1 and TRBJ2-5; 12 nucleotides line up with TRBD1. The germline V gene has CDR1 MNHNS and CDR2 SASEGT. The junction had 2 bases not matched to a gene; V was cut back by 8 bases and J by 1 base. There are 14 residues in the CDR3. CDR3 coding DNA: TGTGCCAGCGGGGGACAGGGGGCCCAAGAGACCCAGTACTTC. Its translation: CASGGQGAQETQYF.

The gene calls are TRBV12-3 or TRBV12-4 and TRBJ1-1, with TRBD1 matching over 7 bases. The CDR3 extends over 14 amino acids. After removal of 6 bases from V and 8 bases from J, the junction contained 12 bases not matched to a gene. The CDR3 DNA follows: TGTGCCAGCAGCCCGGACAGGACGACACAAGAAGCTTTCTTT. Protein sequence: CASSPDRTTQEAFF.